Below, 10 T cell receptor beta chains from the same sample are listed, as sequenced in a study of cytotoxic CD8 clonotypes in ibrutinib-treated CLL. The method was immunoSEQ multiplex PCR; TCRdb's version includes in-frame clones alone and lacks a portion of them. The profile shows 330,000 or so clones, around 66% of them singletons. The source material was PBMCs, sampled after 36 months of ibrutinib treatment. These receptors were collected from a human donor with chronic lymphocytic leukemia.

The chain uses TRBV29-1 and TRBJ2-2, with 8 bases that match TRBD1. Germline CDR1 is SQVTM and CDR2 is ANQGSEA. The trim removed 6 bases at V and 1 base at J, leaving 1 base unmatched. The CDR3 totals 13 residues. Here the CDR3 DNA reads TGCAGCGTGGACAGGGTGAACACCGGGGAGCTGTTTTTT. This gives the protein CSVDRVNTGELFF.

This clone was seen just once. The rearrangement links TRBV4-1 to TRBJ2-7; perhaps TRBD1 as D (6 bases). The CDR3 totals 16 residues. V lost 0 bases and J lost 3, with 15 bases in between. Germline CDR1 is MGHRA and CDR2 is YSYEKL. CDR3 DNA: TGCGCCAGCAGCCAAGATTACAGGGCCCCCCTCTACGAGCAGTACTTC. Its protein is CASSQDYRAPLYEQYF.

The rearrangement joins TRBV7-9 to TRBJ1-4, with TRBD1 matching 8 bases. The germline gives CDR1 SEHNR, CDR2 FQNEAQ (reference sequence). The V and J ends lost 6 bases and 8 bases, in that order; junction bases with no gene match: 8. The CDR3 contains 14 residues. The CDR3 region has the DNA TGTGCCAGCAGAGATGGACAGGGCGTAGAAAAACTGTTTTTT. This encodes CASRDGQGVEKLFF.

The J gene is TRBJ1-1, the V gene TRBV6-6; TRBD1 agrees at 9 bases. V shed 4 bases, J shed 4 bases, and the junction held 7 bases outside the gene matches. This CDR3 has 15 residues. Germline-derived CDR1 and CDR2 are MNHNY and SVGAGI (reference sequence). CDR3 in amino acids: CASSSRTGEFTEAFF. CDR3 coding DNA: TGTGCCAGCAGTTCCAGGACAGGGGAATTCACTGAAGCTTTCTTT.

The chain uses TRBV7-6 and TRBJ2-1; 7 bases match TRBD2. The germline V gene encodes CDR1 SGHVS and CDR2 FNYEAQ. The CDR3 length is 17 residues. After removal of 0 bases from V and 3 bases from J, the junction contained 8 bases not matched to a gene. The CDR3 spells CASSLAPGGSVYNEQFF. CDR3 DNA sequence: TGTGCCAGCAGCTTAGCCCCGGGGGGTTCAGTCTACAATGAGCAGTTCTTC.

This clone has more than one count but fewer than ten. CDR3 bases: TGTGCCAGCAGCTTTGGACCGGGTAACTATGGCTACACCTTC. This gives the protein CASSFGPGNYGYTF. The chain has TRBV5-4 and TRBJ1-2; D is ambiguous. The CDR3 runs 14 residues. V was clipped by 2 bases and J by 1 base, with 9 bases between them. CDR1 SGHNT and CDR2 YYREEE come from the germline V gene (reference sequence). The variable domain in full, with the rest retrieved from reference TRBV5-4 and TRBJ1-2, is ETGVTQSPTHLIKTRGQQVTLRCSSQSGHNTVSWYQQALGQGPQFIFQYYREEENGRGNFPPRFSGLQFPNYSSELNVNALELDDSALYLCASSFGPGNYGYTFGSGTRLTVV.

CDR3 nucleotide sequence: TGTGCCAGTCAGGGGCAAGAGACCCAGTACTTC. Residues: CASQGQETQYF. The V gene is TRBV2, the J gene TRBJ2-5; possibly TRBD1 for D (6 bases). Per germline, CDR1 SNHLY and CDR2 FYNNEI. V shed 9 bases and J shed 2 bases, with 7 bases lying between them. The CDR3 contains 11 residues.

This clone was seen only once. This chain joins TRBV6-6 and TRBJ2-7; no clear D gene. The germline gives CDR1 MNHNY, CDR2 SVGAGI (reference sequence). The CDR3 extends over 13 amino acids. Trimming shortened V by 3 bases and J by 1 base, and 7 bases separated the two germline ends. The chain's CDR3 is CASSYWASYEQYF. DNA for the CDR3: TGTGCCAGCAGTTATTGGGCATCCTACGAGCAGTACTTC.

This clone was picked up a small number of times. The chain has TRBV5-1 and TRBJ2-1, with D hard to call. CDR1 is SGHRS and CDR2 is YFSETQ in the germline V gene. With 2 bases removed from V and 5 bases from J, the gap between germline ends came to 17 bases. The CDR3 runs to 16 residues. CDR3 sequence: CASSLVTTITHNEQFF. Written as DNA, the CDR3 is TGCGCCAGCAGCTTAGTGACCACCATAACCCACAATGAGCAGTTCTTC.

V is TRBV9 and J is TRBJ2-3, with TRBD2 matching over 7 bases. The CDR3 spans 15 residues. V shed 0 bases, J shed 2 bases, and the junction held 3 bases outside the gene matches. Germline assignment: CDR1 SGDLS and CDR2 YYNGEE. CDR3 in amino acids: CASSVGSGPTDTQYF. The CDR3 nucleotides are TGTGCCAGCAGCGTAGGTAGCGGGCCCACAGATACGCAGTATTTT.